This T cell receptor beta chain was profiled in a study of cytomegalovirus exposure and HLA in healthy donors. The V gene's germline CDR1 is SGDLS and CDR2 YYNGEE. The CDR3 consists of 16 residues. V gave up 4 bases and J gave up 2 bases; unmatched junction bases: 7. Use of 60 Vbeta and 13 Jbeta primers characterized the PCR. TCRdb keeps only in-frame clones here, not all; method: immunoSEQ multiplex PCR. Here the sample spans 130,000 or so clones, about three quarters being singletons. The sequence was collected from a female donor in good health and CMV-seropositive. This chain joins TRBV9 and TRBJ2-2, with 8 nucleotides matching TRBD1. The material sequenced was PBMCs. The CDR3 region has the DNA TGTGCCAGCAGCCCCCACAGGGGGATCAACACCGGGGAGCTGTTTTTT. Translated: CASSPHRGINTGELFF.